This paragraph covers one T cell receptor beta chain sequence. The antigen it binds to is not known. No much larger clone exists at a distance of one base, and base qualities are not known. Participants in the prospective study were enrolled through a virtual design, were aged 18 to 89 years, and lived in fewer than 30 United States geographic areas. In the prospective study, cohorts were assigned on the basis of participant-reported clinical history obtained from a screening survey and a study questionnaire. A participant counted as exposed if, within 2 weeks of entering the study, that participant had been in contact with someone who had a PCR-confirmed or clinician-diagnosed COVID-19 case. Mobile phlebotomists in the prospective study collected whole blood, serum and a nasopharyngeal or oropharyngeal swab from every participant. Prospective study participants could optionally give additional blood draws and questionnaires over a roughly two-month period. Prospective study blood samples were shipped either frozen or at room temperature before DNA extraction.

This sample is part of a study of blood T cell repertoires in COVID-19 (dated by TCRdb to 2020 to 2021). Background for the entire study: Samples from collaborators originated in the United States, Italy and Spain and spanned both the acute and convalescent phases of COVID-19. The material from the prospective study consisted of cDNA or gDNA derived from T cells, B-cell-depleted T cells, or PBMCs. Subjects who had been exposed to COVID-19, were actively infected with it, or had recovered from it provided the deeply sampled blood TCRbeta repertoires that made up the dataset. The repertoires were made available in a free public database intended to serve as a resource for research on the immune response to SARS-CoV-2. The samples were drawn from two sources: the first 160 participants of the ongoing ImmuneRACE study, and over 1,000 subjects contributed by 6 global collaborators. The sample metadata nearly always contained a de-identified subject ID, COVID-19 status, age in years and sex. Where HLA class I and class II types were available, the types were taken from metadata supplied by the sample provider, not from assay-based typing.

TCRbeta CDR3 regions were amplified from genomic DNA by means of the immunoSEQ Assay, a bias-controlled multiplex PCR. In the original analysis: The number of nucleated cells in each sample was estimated by amplification of reference gene primers within the assay. To quantify the absolute abundance of each unique TCRbeta CDR3 rearrangement, sequence reads were collapsed and filtered. For each sample, productive Simpson clonality was calculated as the square root of Simpson's diversity index over productive rearrangements. What TCRdb holds here is the immuneACCESS table cut down to in-frame rearrangements. Part of the clones is not present; checked against another copy, under half of the missing clones reflect an unresolved V gene, and the others are unexplained. That table is the source of V, J and clone size, and D and trimming were worked out from the DNA. The sample table records more than 300,000 clones; roughly nine tenths of these occur just once. Together, the top ten hold about 0.9% of the sample.

Paper-wide results and their limitations: How much clinical and demographic metadata was included differed by source and by participant, and the metadata was provided uncurated.

CDR1 and CDR2 are read off the germline V gene as MNHEY and SVGAGI. V is cut by 7 bases and J by 1 base, and the space between the germline ends is 16 bases. The CDR3 numbers 15 residues from cysteine through phenylalanine. Only the CDR3 DNA is retained, 45 bases long and in frame from the first base. The chain uses TRBV6-5 and TRBJ1-1; possibly the D gene is TRBD1, per 5 matching bases. The receptor comes from a woman aged 40 to 55 who had been exposed to COVID-19. Sequencing was carried out using PBMCs or T cells enriched from blood (not recorded which). The DNA reads as follows: TGTGCCAGCATTAAGGCCAGGGAAACGAACACTGAAGCTTTCTTT. Translated, it reads CASIKARETNTEAFF.